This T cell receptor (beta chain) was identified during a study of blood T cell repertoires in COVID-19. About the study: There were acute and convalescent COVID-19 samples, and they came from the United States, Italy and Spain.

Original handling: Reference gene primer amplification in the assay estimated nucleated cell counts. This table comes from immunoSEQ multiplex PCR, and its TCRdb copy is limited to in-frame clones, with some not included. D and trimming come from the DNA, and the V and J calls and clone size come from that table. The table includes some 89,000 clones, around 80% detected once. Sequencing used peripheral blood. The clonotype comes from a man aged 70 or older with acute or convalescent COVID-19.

In DNA form, the CDR3 reads TGTGCCAGCAGCTTGGTAGGAGGGTCTAATGAAAAACTGTTTTTT. Its translation: CASSLVGGSNEKLFF. V and J are TRBV5-5 and TRBJ1-4; no definite D call. Germline V gene sequence: CDR1 SGHKS, CDR2 YYEKEE (reference sequence). This CDR3 has 15 amino acids. V was clipped by 0 bases and J by 3 bases, with 9 bases between them.